The entry below gives a single T cell receptor beta chain sequence along with its context. The target antigen is unknown. The PCR had 60 Vbeta and 13 Jbeta primers. Clones were sequenced by immunoSEQ multiplex PCR, and TCRdb holds only the in-frame ones, with some missing. The data include tens of thousands of clones; the top ten clones carry around 1.2%. This record comes from a study of cytomegalovirus exposure and HLA in healthy donors. The CDR3 contains 11 residues. Trimming took 8 bases from V and 6 from J, leaving 10 bases between them. The germline V gene encodes CDR1 SNHLY and CDR2 FYNNEI. Points from the study as a whole: The study carried out a later analysis of TCR beta sequences. It associated some 18,000 of them with specific HLA alleles at a false discovery rate of 0.05. A later analysis showed that HLA-associated TCR beta chains had undergone more clonal expansion than equally common others. Several of the most significant clusters appeared linked to common viral pathogens, based on a later analysis.

The sequence was obtained from a woman in her 30s in good health and CMV-seronegative. The sequencing sample was made of PBMCs. The rearrangement uses TRBV2 and TRBJ2-5, with a weak D call TRBD2 (5 bases). CDR3 amino acids: CASYFGKTQYF. The CDR3 nucleotides read TGTGCCAGCTACTTCGGGAAGACCCAGTACTTC.